The clone carrying this TCR beta chain was detected only a few times. Relative to the germline gene, one junction end is altered; a read error may explain this. CDR3 length equals 14 residues. The data were taken from a study of tumor-infiltrating lymphocytes in oesophageal squamous cell carcinoma. TCRdb called the PCR reads again in MiXCR, with one record for every CDR3 protein. Of approximately 12,000 distinct CDR3 sequences listed, about three fifths were seen once; the top ten hold roughly 37%. The sample taken for sequencing was esophageal tumor tissue. This receptor was obtained from a male donor with esophageal squamous cell carcinoma. This chain links TRBV12-3 or TRBV12-4 with TRBJ2-7; TRBD1 or TRBD2 may be the D gene (7 bases each). CDR3 sequence reads: CASTRGGVNSPLHF. The CDR3 nucleotides read TGTGCCAGCACCAGGGGGGGTGTTAATTCACCCCTCCACTTC.